This TCR beta chain was identified during a study of cytomegalovirus exposure and HLA in healthy donors. Looking at the study overall: The same platform was used for the 110 or so validation repertoires as for the 666 first-cohort repertoires, as reported in a later analysis.

Generated by immunoSEQ multiplex PCR, the TCRdb table keeps only in-frame clones and is missing some. In the table there are tens of thousands of clones, around 96% of which are singletons. This clone was counted once. The antigen is undetermined. Trimming shortened V by 8 bases and J by 2 bases, and 19 bases separated the two germline ends. Germline values: CDR1 SNHLY, CDR2 FYNNEI. The CDR3 runs 16 residues. Overall study results and limits: Investigators reported 150 to 200 TCR beta chains as tied to cytomegalovirus. Most TCR sequences proved rare, with some public TCRs found in many donors.

The J gene is TRBJ1-5, the V gene TRBV2; D might be TRBD1 (5 bases). The TCR originated in a woman younger than 30 in good health and CMV-seronegative. Sequencing input: PBMCs. CDR3 nucleotides: TGTGCCAGCCACCCCCGGGCCGACAGTGGCAATCAGCCCCAGCATTTT. It translates to CASHPRADSGNQPQHF.